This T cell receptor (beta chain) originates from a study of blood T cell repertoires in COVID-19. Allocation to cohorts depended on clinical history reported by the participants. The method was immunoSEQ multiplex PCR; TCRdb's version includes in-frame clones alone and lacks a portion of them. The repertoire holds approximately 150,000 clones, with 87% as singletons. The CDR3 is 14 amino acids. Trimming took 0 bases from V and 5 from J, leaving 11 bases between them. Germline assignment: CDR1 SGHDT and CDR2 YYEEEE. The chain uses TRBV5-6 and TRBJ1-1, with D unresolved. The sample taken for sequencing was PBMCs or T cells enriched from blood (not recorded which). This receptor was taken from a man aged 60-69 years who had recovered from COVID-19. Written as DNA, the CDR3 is TGTGCCAGCAGCTTGGGTCGGGGATGGACTGAAGCTTTCTTT. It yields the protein CASSLGRGWTEAFF.